One sample yielded the 24 T cell receptor beta chains listed below, sequenced in a study of shared clonotypes between healthy human individuals (dated by TCRdb to 2020 to 2021). Library construction relied on the immunoSEQ multiplex PCR assay. TCRdb's version of the immuneACCESS table is confined to in-frame rearrangements and falls short of the full clone set. An unresolved V gene accounts for under half of the shortfall where checked; the remainder is of unknown origin. Within this sample are 2 million to 2.5 million clones, with almost 96% of them counted one time only. The leading ten clones occupy 0.1% to 0.15% of the sample. Input material: naive CD4+ T cells sorted from blood. The cell subset or site label for this specimen denotes: CD45RA+ positively selected. The source of these receptors is a man younger than 35 in good health.

The gene calls are TRBV29-1 and TRBJ2-1; TRBD2 aligns across 11 bases. Germline CDR1 SQVTM, CDR2 ANQGSEA. With V trimmed by 6 bases and J by 9 bases, 10 bases remained unmatched. The CDR3 consists of 14 residues. CDR3 coding DNA: TGCAGCGTCGCCGGGACTAGCGGATTTTTTGAGCAGTTCTTC. It encodes CSVAGTSGFFEQFF.

The genes are TRBV27 and TRBJ1-4; no clear D. The ends were cut back, 5 bases at V and 5 bases at J, with 18 bases in the middle. The CDR3 runs 16 residues. Germline V CDR1 and CDR2: MNHEY, SMNVEV (reference sequence). CDR3: CASSLRVGSVNEKLFF. The DNA of the CDR3 is TGTGCCAGCAGTCTAAGGGTGGGGTCCGTAAATGAAAAACTGTTTTTT.

The V gene is TRBV18, the J gene TRBJ1-4, with D hard to call. V shed 2 bases and J shed 2 bases, with 12 bases lying between them. CDR1 KGHSH and CDR2 LQKENI come from the germline V gene. The CDR3 runs to 16 residues. CDR3 region: CASSPYRDSTNEKLFF. The CDR3 coding sequence is TGTGCCAGCTCACCATATCGGGATTCGACTAATGAAAAACTGTTTTTT.

The chain employs TRBV29-1 and TRBJ1-3; weak D call: TRBD1 (6 bases). CDR3 length equals 13 residues. Looked up from germline, CDR1 is SQVTM and CDR2 is ANQGSEA. V lost 5 bases, J lost 2 bases, and 10 bases lay in between. The CDR3 nucleotides are TGCAGCGTTACAGGGTTCCCTGGAAACACCATATATTTT. It yields the protein CSVTGFPGNTIYF.

This clone has a single count. The CDR3 coding sequence is TGCAGTGCTCGGACGAATGATGGCTACACCTTC. Translating it yields CSARTNDGYTF. This chain joins TRBV20-1 and TRBJ1-2; D call uncertain. Germline V gene sequence: CDR1 DFQATT, CDR2 SNEGSKA (reference sequence). Trimming took 5 bases from V and 6 from J, leaving 10 bases between them. The CDR3 runs 11 residues.

The chain is built from TRBV28 and TRBJ2-3; no firm D call. V lost 6 bases and J lost 0, with 25 bases in between. CDR3 length: 19 amino acids. CDR1 is MDHEN and CDR2 is SYDVKM in the germline V gene. CDR3 bases: TGTGCCAGCAGCCCTGGGCCCACAACGAGGCGCCCTAGCACAGATACGCAGTATTTT. Translation: CASSPGPTTRRPSTDTQYF.

The chain combines TRBV6-1 with TRBJ2-4; D unresolved. CDR3 length equals 15 residues. In germline, CDR1 is MNHNS, CDR2 SASEGT. Trimming removed 3 bases from V and 0 bases from J, with 9 bases in between. The CDR3 DNA reads TGTGCCAGCAGTGAGGTCGAACTAGCCAAAAACATTCAGTACTTC. Its protein product is CASSEVELAKNIQYF.

V gene TRBV11-3 combines with J gene TRBJ2-7; TRBD2 is a possible D gene (6 bases). The CDR3 runs to 16 residues. The V end was cut by 5 bases, the J end by 5 bases, with 22 bases between. Germline CDR1 is SGHNT and CDR2 is YENEEA. The CDR3 loop is CASSLHGTGCVHEQYF. CDR3 DNA: TGTGCCAGCAGCCTACATGGGACTGGGTGTGTCCACGAGCAGTACTTC.

Concerning this clone itself: At the DNA level, this CDR3 is encoded by other sequences in the same sample as well. CDR3 sequence: CASSVDPSSYEQYF. For the CDR3, the DNA is TGTGCCAGCAGCGTAGACCCCAGCTCCTACGAGCAGTACTTC. This chain links TRBV9 with TRBJ2-7; D is ambiguous. This CDR3 has 14 amino acids. Trimming removed 0 bases from V and 0 bases from J, with 7 bases in between. CDR1 SGDLS and CDR2 YYNGEE come from the germline V gene.

The V gene is TRBV11-2, the J gene TRBJ1-1; D uncertain. From germline, CDR1 is SGHAT and CDR2 FQNNGV. This CDR3 spans 14 amino acids. Trimming removed 5 bases at V and 1 base at J, with 11 bases between. The CDR3 nucleotides read TGTGCCAGCAGCCCCCGGGCACCGAACACTGAAGCTTTCTTT. Residues: CASSPRAPNTEAFF.

The chain recombines TRBV7-9 with TRBJ2-1, with a weak D call TRBD2 (5 bases). Per germline, CDR1 SEHNR and CDR2 FQNEAQ (reference sequence). Trimming pared 5 bases from V and 9 bases from J, leaving 14 bases between. This CDR3 has 13 amino acids. CDR3 amino acids: CASSISSGAEQFF. The CDR3 DNA sequence: TGTGCCAGCAGCATCTCAAGCGGCGCTGAGCAGTTCTTC. The full variable domain, rest sourced from reference TRBV7-9 and TRBJ2-1, is DTGVSQNPRHKITKRGQNVTFRCDPISEHNRLYWYRQTLGQGPEFLTYFQNEAQLEKSRLLSDRFSAERPKGSFSTLEIQRTEQGDSAMYLCASSISSGAEQFFGPGTRLTVL.

The CDR3 loop reads CASSLETRDTQYF. The CDR3, as DNA: TGCGCCAGCAGCTTGGAAACTCGAGATACGCAGTATTTT. The chain carries TRBV5-1 and TRBJ2-3; the D is unclear. CDR1 is SGHRS, CDR2 YFSETQ, per germline. This CDR3 is 13 amino acids long. V was shortened by 0 bases and J by 5 bases, with 7 bases between the two germline ends.

The CDR3, as DNA: TGCGCCAGCAGTGAGGCCCTAGCGGGAGGTTCAGATACGCAGTATTTT. Translated: CASSEALAGGSDTQYF. The chain couples TRBV10-2 to TRBJ2-3; 11 nucleotides line up with TRBD2. The CDR3 has 16 residues. CDR1 and CDR2 from the germline V gene are WSHSY and SAAADI. J lost 4 bases, V lost 2 bases, and 5 bases had no gene match.

This chain joins TRBV10-3 and TRBJ2-7; 8 nucleotides match TRBD1. The length of the CDR3 is 15 residues. CDR1 is ENHRY and CDR2 is SYGVKD in the germline V gene. The V segment lost 2 bases and the J segment 11 bases; nucleotides outside the gene matches: 14. CDR3 in amino acids: CAISEDRGPSGGKYF. The CDR3 bases are TGTGCCATCAGTGAGGACAGGGGTCCCTCAGGTGGGAAGTACTTC.

The rearrangement joins TRBV6-1 to TRBJ2-2, with 9 bases fitting TRBD1. Losses at the gene ends were 8 bases for V and 8 bases for J; bases not matched to a gene: 6. The CDR3 is 13 residues long. From germline, CDR1 is MNHNS and CDR2 SASEGT. CDR3 nucleotides: TGTGCCAGCTGGGGGGACAGGGCTGGGGAGCTGTTTTTT. Translating gives CASWGDRAGELFF.

The chain combines TRBV25-1 with TRBJ2-7; TRBD1 agrees at 11 bases. Germline assignment: CDR1 MGHDK and CDR2 SYGVNS. Trimming removed 8 bases from V and 6 bases from J; junction bases left unmatched: 15. The CDR3 spans 16 residues. The CDR3 region is CASEPAGQGANSEQYF. In DNA form, the CDR3 reads TGTGCCAGCGAACCGGCCGGACAGGGGGCAAATAGCGAGCAGTACTTC.

The genes are TRBV5-8 and TRBJ1-4; D ambiguous. The CDR3 loop spans 15 amino acids. V lost 5 bases, J lost 0 bases, and 11 bases lay in between. Germline V gene data show CDR1 as SGHTS and CDR2 as YDEGEE. The CDR3 spells CASRWQTATNEKLFF. CDR3 DNA: TGTGCCAGCAGGTGGCAGACCGCAACTAATGAAAAACTGTTTTTT.

V and J are TRBV5-4 and TRBJ2-7; D ambiguous. This CDR3 contains 14 residues. V shed 4 bases and J shed 4 bases, with 15 bases lying between them. Germline CDR1 reads SGHNT; CDR2 reads YYREEE (reference sequence). Here the CDR3 reads CASSPHNEAYEQYF. In DNA form, the CDR3 reads TGTGCCAGCAGCCCCCACAATGAGGCTTACGAGCAGTACTTC.

J is TRBJ1-5 and V is TRBV27; 9 bases align to TRBD1. There are 14 residues in the CDR3. The J segment lost 5 bases and the V segment lost 5 bases, leaving 4 bases of the junction unmatched. Germline V CDR1 and CDR2: MNHEY, SMNVEV (reference sequence). The CDR3 DNA reads TGTGCCAGCAGTCCACAGGGGGCAGATCAGCCCCAGCATTTT. This sequence encodes CASSPQGADQPQHF.

The chain links TRBV2 to TRBJ2-3, with 12 bases aligning to TRBD2. Germline V gene data show CDR1 as SNHLY and CDR2 as FYNNEI. The trim removed 6 bases at V and 1 base at J, leaving 5 bases unmatched. The CDR3 has 16 amino acids. The DNA for the CDR3 is TGTGCCAGCAGCCCCCGACTAGCGGGAGGCACAGATACGCAGTATTTT. Encoded protein: CASSPRLAGGTDTQYF.

The rearrangement joins TRBV1 to TRBJ1-4. TRBV1 is reported as a pseudogene. The CDR3 totals 16 residues. Here the CDR3 reads CTSSYRRIATNEKLFF. CDR3 nucleotide sequence: TGCACCAGCTCATATAGGAGGATTGCAACTAATGAAAAACTGTTTTTT.

J is TRBJ2-7 and V is TRBV19; TRBD1 is a possible D gene (5 bases). V lost 4 bases, J lost 0 bases, and 13 bases lay in between. CDR1 and CDR2 (germline): LNHDA, SQIVND (reference sequence). CDR3 length: 15 residues. CDR3 DNA sequence: TGTGCCAGTAGTACAAGGGGTCCTAGCTCCTACGAGCAGTACTTC. It encodes CASSTRGPSSYEQYF.

The rearrangement uses TRBV5-1 and TRBJ1-4; 8 bases map to TRBD1. The germline V gene encodes CDR1 SGHRS and CDR2 YFSETQ. Trimming cost V 0 bases and J 8 bases; bases outside gene matches: 12. The CDR3 runs to 17 residues. The CDR3 bases are TGCGCCAGCAGCTTGGAGGCCGCCGGTGGGACAGGAGAAAAACTGTTTTTT. Protein sequence: CASSLEAAGGTGEKLFF. The complete variable domain, with remaining parts taken from reference TRBV5-1 and TRBJ1-4, reads KAGVTQTPRYLIKTRGQQVTLSCSPISGHRSVSWYQQTPGQGLQFLFEYFSETQRNKGNFPGRFSGRQFSNSRSEMNVSTLELGDSALYLCASSLEAAGGTGEKLFFGSGTQLSVL.

V usage is TRBV5-4 and J usage is TRBJ2-1; 8 bases are a match to TRBD2. Germline V gene sequence: CDR1 SGHNT, CDR2 YYREEE (reference sequence). The CDR3 contains 17 residues. Trimming cost V 4 bases and J 0 bases; bases outside gene matches: 9. CDR3 in amino acids: CASSPGGGLNSYNEQFF. The DNA for the CDR3 is TGTGCCAGCAGCCCGGGGGGGGGCCTTAACTCCTACAATGAGCAGTTCTTC.